These T cell receptor beta chains were read from a single sample in a study of blood T cell repertoires in COVID-19. Here immunoSEQ multiplex PCR was the method, and the copy in TCRdb shows in-frame clones only, minus some. Among about 280,000 clones, 80% to 85% were seen once, and the ten largest hold approximately 5%. Sequencing was performed on PBMCs or T cells enriched from blood (not recorded which). These receptors all come from a man in his forties who had been exposed to COVID-19. Each CDR3 is given with its conserved first and last residue. The D gene is left open where the match is weak. Clone size, where shown, is once, few, many, or a class for clones that have expanded.

TRBJ1-2	.	TRBV25-1	once	TGTGCCAGCAGTGAATATAGAGGCAACGACTATGGCTACACCTTC	CASSEYRGNDYGYTF
TRBJ1-1	.	TRBV1	.	TGCACCAGCAGCCAAGAGCATGACCGGACAGGGGGGGAGAACACTGAAGCTTTCTTT	CTSSQEHDRTGGENTEAFF
TRBJ1-1	.	TRBV7-9	.	TGTGCCAGCAGCCCGGAAAGACCAGGGTACGCTTTCTTT	CASSPERPGYAFF
TRBJ1-5	TRBD1	TRBV29-1	.	TGCAGCGCCCGAGGGACAGACAATCAGCCCCAGCATTTT	CSARGTDNQPQHF
TRBJ2-7	.	TRBV27	.	TGTGCCAGCAGTTGGTCACAGGGAGGGGAGCAGTACTTC	CASSWSQGGEQYF
TRBJ1-6	.	TRBV9	.	TGTGCCAGCAGCGTAGGGGCCTCAGTGCGGGATTCACCCCTCCACTTT	CASSVGASVRDSPLHF
TRBJ2-2	TRBD2	TRBV11-3	.	TGTGCCAGCAGCCCCCCGGGACTAGCGGGAGTAGTCGCCGGGGAGCTGTTTTTT	CASSPPGLAGVVAGELFF
TRBJ1-6	.	TRBV2	.	TGTGCCAGCGGCGGGTTAATTAATTCACCCCTCCACTTT	CASGGLINSPLHF
TRBJ2-2	.	TRBV5-1	.	TGCGCCAGCAGCTTCATATCCAGCGGGGAGCTGTTTTTT	CASSFISSGELFF
TRBJ1-1	.	TRBV19	.	TGTGCCAGTAGCCTCCCCGGGTTCATGAACACTGAAGCTTTCTTT	CASSLPGFMNTEAFF
TRBJ1-3	.	TRBV19	.	TGTGCCAGTAGTGATACAGGCCTCTCTGGAAACACCATATATTTT	CASSDTGLSGNTIYF
TRBJ2-5	.	TRBV3-1/TRBV3-2	.	TGTGCCAGCAGCCAGAGGGATGAGACCCAGTACTTC	CASSQRDETQYF
TRBJ2-5	TRBD1	TRBV6-4	.	TGTGCCAGCGAATCAACAGATCTCCCAGGGGGCACCCAGATGACCCAGTACTTC	CASESTDLPGGTQMTQYF
TRBJ2-2	TRBD2	TRBV4-1	.	TGCGCCAGCAGCCAAGACGCGGGAGGAAGGACCGGGGAGCTGTTTTTT	CASSQDAGGRTGELFF
TRBJ1-2	TRBD1	TRBV4-2	.	TGTGCCAGCAGCCAAGAAGTAGGGGACAGTAGCCATGGCTACACCTTC	CASSQEVGDSSHGYTF
TRBJ2-7	.	TRBV3-1/TRBV3-2	.	TGTGCCAGCAGCCAAGAGGGTCTAGTAGGTGGCTACGAGCAGTACTTC	CASSQEGLVGGYEQYF
TRBJ1-1	TRBD1	TRBV7-2	.	TGTGCCAGCAGCTTTGGGACAGGGTCAGGGACTGAAGCTTTCTTT	CASSFGTGSGTEAFF
TRBJ2-1	.	TRBV19	.	TGTGCCAGTAGAAAGCTAGCTGACAATGAGCAGTTCTTC	CASRKLADNEQFF
TRBJ1-6	.	TRBV7-9	.	TGTGCCAGCAGCGTACGCCTACATTCACCCCTCCACTTT	CASSVRLHSPLHF
TRBJ1-2	.	TRBV27	.	TGTGCCAGCAGTTTTGACAGGAGATATGGCTACACCTTC	CASSFDRRYGYTF
TRBJ2-7	.	TRBV6-5	.	TGTGCCAGCAGCACTACGGGGGTCTACGAGCAGTACTTC	CASSTTGVYEQYF
TRBJ2-5	TRBD2	TRBV4-1	.	TGCGCCAGCAGCTCCCGAGCGGGAGGGCCTCCTACCCAGTACTTC	CASSSRAGGPPTQYF
TRBJ1-6	.	TRBV11-2	few	TGTGCCAGCAGCCCGTCCGGCTCCTATAATTCACCCCTCCACTTT	CASSPSGSYNSPLHF
TRBJ1-3	.	TRBV2	.	TGTGCCAGCAGTGACATGCGAGGAAACACCATATATTTT	CASSDMRGNTIYF
TRBJ2-5	TRBD2	TRBV5-6	.	TGTGCCAGCAGCTGGCCAAGCGGGGAGCAAGAGACCCAGTACTTC	CASSWPSGEQETQYF
TRBJ2-1	TRBD1	TRBV5-5	.	TGTGCCAGCAACCGACCGGGACAGGGATTCCGAGAGCAGTTCTTC	CASNRPGQGFREQFF
TRBJ2-1	.	TRBV18	.	TGTGCCAGCTCACGGGTTGCCGACAGGGGGGCTAGCGGGAGTATAATGAATGAGCAGTTCTTC	CASSRVADRGASGSIMNEQFF
TRBJ1-3	.	TRBV7-8	once	TGTGCCAGCAGGGCCACAGTCTCTGGAAACACCATATATTTT	CASRATVSGNTIYF
TRBJ1-4	.	TRBV21-1	.	TGTGCCAGCAGCAAAGGTCACGGCAGGGGGCTCCCTGCAACTAATGAAAAACTGTTTTTT	CASSKGHGRGLPATNEKLFF
TRBJ1-5	.	TRBV5-1	.	TGCGCCAGCAGCAGGAGTCACCCTAATCAGCCCCAGCATTTT	CASSRSHPNQPQHF
TRBJ1-1	.	TRBV3-1/TRBV3-2	.	TGTGCCAGCAGCCTCAGGGATCTGAACACTGAAGCTTTCTTT	CASSLRDLNTEAFF
TRBJ1-5	.	TRBV5-4	.	TGTGCCAGCAGCTTGCAGGGGAATCAGCCCCAGCATTTT	CASSLQGNQPQHF
TRBJ2-7	TRBD1	TRBV5-5	.	TGTGCCAGCAGCTTAGAGGGGGCGATCGAGCAGTACTTC	CASSLEGAIEQYF
TRBJ1-5	.	TRBV5-6	.	TGTGCCAGCAGCTTGACCGGACAGCAGCCCCAGCATTTT	CASSLTGQQPQHF
TRBJ1-2	.	TRBV5-1	once	TGCGCCAGCACAGTCGGGGGAAGTGGTGGCTACACCTTC	CASTVGGSGGYTF
TRBJ2-2	TRBD1	TRBV18	.	TGTGCCAGCTCGCGACAACAGGGGAAGGCCGGGGAGCTGTTTTTT	CASSRQQGKAGELFF
TRBJ1-1	.	TRBV19	.	TGTGCCACCGGACAGAGGACTGAAGCTTTCTTT	CATGQRTEAFF
TRBJ2-2	TRBD1	TRBV9	.	TGTGCCAGCAGCGTAGCTGTCCCCGGACAGGGGGCGATTGGCGGGGAGCTGTTTTTT	CASSVAVPGQGAIGGELFF
TRBJ2-5	TRBD1	TRBV11-2	.	TGTGCCAGCAGCCAGGGACAGTTACGGGAGACCCAGTACTTC	CASSQGQLRETQYF
TRBJ1-3	.	TRBV27	.	TGTGCCAGCAGTTTACGGCGGGGGAGGAAAGACACCATATATTTT	CASSLRRGRKDTIYF
TRBJ2-7	.	TRBV5-4	.	TGTGCCAGCAGCTTATTCATTTCCTACGAGCAGTACTTC	CASSLFISYEQYF
TRBJ2-2	.	TRBV19	.	TGTGCCAGCCGATCGGGGTTGAGCGGGGAGCTGTTTTTT	CASRSGLSGELFF
TRBJ2-5	.	TRBV27	.	TGTGCCAGCGGGAGCGAAGAGACCCAGTACTTC	CASGSEETQYF
TRBJ2-5	.	TRBV5-1	.	TGCGCCAGCAGCACGGCCTTAGCGGAAGAGACCCAGTACTTC	CASSTALAEETQYF
TRBJ1-2	.	TRBV24-1	.	TGTGCCACCAGTGTGTCAGGGAACTATGGCTACACCTTC	CATSVSGNYGYTF
TRBJ1-3	.	TRBV19	.	TGTGCCAGTACCCCAGGACAACACTCTGGAAACACCATATATTTT	CASTPGQHSGNTIYF
TRBJ1-1	.	TRBV6-5	.	TGTGCCAGCAAGAGGGAGAGTCACACTGAAGCTTTCTTT	CASKRESHTEAFF
TRBJ1-5	.	TRBV3-1/TRBV3-2	.	TGTGCCAGCAGCCCGGGATCGTATAGCAATCAGCCCCAGCATTTT	CASSPGSYSNQPQHF